The next 15 T cell receptor beta chains were all read from a single sample in a study of human T cells and chemical hapten exposure. Time point specified: patch test 3, about 24 weeks after DPC sensitization. Treatment meaning: therapeutic diphenylcyclopropenone sensitization with weekly scalp DPC. One entry per CDR3 protein, called by TCRdb with MiXCR from the RACE reads. The repertoire consists of 130,000 or so distinct CDR3 sequences, with 10% to 12% occurring once and the leading ten covering under 2.5%. Sequencing used whole blood, obtained in connection with sensitization to the hapten diphenylcyclopropenone (DPC). These receptors originate from a woman aged 45-59 years with alopecia areata. Some clones in this sample may be carry-over from other donors' samples.

The chain links TRBV4-1 to TRBJ2-7; 7 positions match TRBD1. After removal of 3 bases from V and 3 bases from J, the junction contained 5 bases not matched to a gene. The CDR3 loop spans 14 amino acids. Germline assignment: CDR1 MGHRA and CDR2 YSYEKL. CDR3 residues: CASSHDRQGYEQYF. The CDR3 DNA reads TGCGCCAGCAGCCATGACCGACAGGGCTACGAGCAGTACTTC.

As DNA, the CDR3 is TGTGCCAGCAGTTACGGCCTCACAGTGATGAATTCACCCCTCCACTTT. Translated, it gives CASSYGLTVMNSPLHF. This chain uses TRBV6-5 with TRBJ1-6, with D hard to call. The length of the CDR3 is 16 residues. Germline V gene lookup returns CDR1 MNHEY and CDR2 SVGAGI. The germline V and J ends were trimmed by 2 bases and 7 bases, with 15 bases remaining between them.

This clonotype was seen a few times. The chain has TRBV7-9 and TRBJ1-3; D is ambiguous. Trimming cost V 3 bases and J 0 bases, with 9 bases left between them. Per germline, CDR1 SEHNR and CDR2 FQNEAQ (reference sequence). This CDR3 has 15 amino acids. CDR3 protein: CASSFGKSSGNTIYF. The CDR3, as DNA: TGTGCCAGCAGCTTTGGCAAGAGCTCTGGAAACACCATATATTTT. Full variable domain (outside the CDR3, taken from reference TRBV7-9 and TRBJ1-3): DTGVSQNPRHKITKRGQNVTFRCDPISEHNRLYWYRQTLGQGPEFLTYFQNEAQLEKSRLLSDRFSAERPKGSFSTLEIQRTEQGDSAMYLCASSFGKSSGNTIYFGEGSWLTVV.

The V call is TRBV7-9, the J call TRBJ1-6; TRBD1 might be the D (6 bases). The CDR3 has 17 amino acids. Germline CDR1 reads SEHNR; CDR2 reads FQNEAQ (reference sequence). Trimming removed 0 bases at V and 10 bases at J, with 19 bases between. The CDR3: CASSLAPTGNKESPLHF. The CDR3 DNA is TGTGCCAGCAGCTTAGCCCCCACAGGGAATAAGGAATCACCCCTCCACTTT.

Only a few counts were recorded for this clonotype. The rearrangement joins TRBV6-6 to TRBJ1-1, with D possibly TRBD1 on 5 matching bases. The CDR3 is 13 residues long. The ends were cut back, 8 bases at V and 0 bases at J, with 10 bases in the middle. Germline CDR1 is MNHNY and CDR2 is SVGAGI (reference sequence). The CDR3 protein is CASGRGMNTEAFF. CDR3 DNA: TGTGCCAGCGGGAGGGGAATGAACACTGAAGCTTTCTTT.

The rearrangement links TRBV6-5 to TRBJ1-6; 7 bases are shared with TRBD1. J lost 10 bases, V lost 6 bases, and 9 bases had no gene match. The CDR3 runs to 14 residues. CDR1 and CDR2 (germline): MNHEY, SVGAGI. CDR3 sequence reads: CASSSRGQDSPLHF. The DNA for the CDR3 is TGTGCCAGCAGCTCTAGAGGACAGGACTCACCCCTCCACTTT.

The chain links TRBV5-1 to TRBJ1-1; 10 nucleotides align to TRBD1. The CDR3 spans 14 residues. Looked up from germline, CDR1 is SGHRS and CDR2 is YFSETQ. J lost 5 bases, V lost 4 bases, and 5 bases had no gene match. The CDR3 region is CASSRGTGVTEAFF. The CDR3 coding sequence is TGCGCCAGCAGCCGCGGGACAGGGGTTACTGAAGCTTTCTTT.

The CDR3 spells CSARGIAGSYEQYF. As DNA, the CDR3 is TGCAGTGCTAGAGGAATAGCGGGGTCCTACGAGCAGTACTTC. The V and J genes are TRBV20-1 and TRBJ2-7; 8 positions agree with TRBD2. The CDR3 sequence is 14 residues long. The trim removed 1 base at V and 1 base at J, leaving 3 bases unmatched. The germline V gene has CDR1 DFQATT and CDR2 SNEGSKA (reference sequence).

This clonotype was seen a handful of times. The chain uses TRBV27 and TRBJ2-7; D is unclear. The germline V and J ends were trimmed by 0 bases and 1 base, with 13 bases remaining between them. Germline CDR1 is MNHEY and CDR2 is SMNVEV (reference sequence). The CDR3 has 16 residues. CDR3 nucleotide sequence: TGTGCCAGCAGTTTATCAATAGGGCGTTCTTCCTACGAGCAGTACTTC. The encoded protein is CASSLSIGRSSYEQYF.

This clonotype showed up just a few times. The CDR3 here is CAWSRDRSTEAFF. CDR3 DNA: TGTGCCTGGAGTCGGGACAGGAGCACTGAAGCTTTCTTT. J is TRBJ1-1 and V is TRBV30; 8 nucleotides agree with TRBD1. CDR1 and CDR2 (germline): GTSNPN, SVGIG (reference sequence). The CDR3 is 13 amino acids. Losses at the gene ends were 2 bases for V and 4 bases for J; bases not matched to a gene: 3.

This clonotype was counted many times. The genes are TRBV4-3 and TRBJ2-3; the D call may be TRBD1 or TRBD2 (6 bases each). The CDR3 spans 15 residues. Between the trimmed V and J ends, which lost 0 bases and 4 bases, there was a span of 11 bases. Germline CDR1 LGHNA, CDR2 YSLEER. In DNA form, the CDR3 reads TGCGCCAGCAGCCAAGAGGAAAGGGGGGCAGATACGCAGTATTTT. Its protein product is CASSQEERGADTQYF.

The rearrangement uses TRBV12-3 or TRBV12-4 and TRBJ1-6, with D perhaps matching TRBD1 (5 bases). The CDR3 is 14 amino acids. Trimming took 5 bases from V and 7 from J, leaving 12 bases between them. The CDR3 DNA follows: TGTGCCAGCAGTGGGACCGGCATAAATTCACCCCTCCACTTT. Protein sequence: CASSGTGINSPLHF.

This clonotype has at least ten counts. This chain links TRBV10-2 with TRBJ2-7; D is uncertain. Between the trimmed V and J ends, which lost 0 bases and 1 base, there was a span of 4 bases. CDR3 length: 13 residues. Germline V gene data show CDR1 as WSHSY and CDR2 as SAAADI. The CDR3: CASSESRSYEQYF. The DNA of the CDR3 is TGCGCCAGCAGTGAGTCTCGGTCCTACGAGCAGTACTTC.

At least ten counts were recorded for this clonotype. Here the CDR3 DNA reads TGTGCCAGCAGCCAAGAAAGAGACAGGGGCTACGAGCAGTACTTC. It codes for CASSQERDRGYEQYF. V gene TRBV4-2 combines with J gene TRBJ2-7; TRBD1 matches 8 bases. Trimming at V came to 0 bases and at J to 3 bases, leaving 4 bases not matched to a gene. The germline V gene has CDR1 LGHNA and CDR2 YNFKEQ. The CDR3 loop spans 15 amino acids.

CDR3 sequence reads: CASSFVQKDTQYF. The CDR3, as DNA: TGTGCCAGCAGCTTCGTTCAGAAAGATACGCAGTATTTT. The chain is built from TRBV7-2 and TRBJ2-3; unclear D gene. The CDR3 length is 13 residues. Trimming removed 3 bases from V and 5 bases from J, with 9 bases in between. In germline, CDR1 is SGHTA, CDR2 FQGNSA.